The 22 T cell receptor beta chains listed next were all sequenced from one sample in a study of shared clonotypes between healthy human individuals. This table comes from immunoSEQ multiplex PCR, and its TCRdb copy is limited to in-frame clones, with some not included. The sample gives over a million clones, under 80% of which show up once; around 1.5% is in the top ten. The sample taken for sequencing was memory CD4+ T cells sorted from blood. Regarding subset: CD45RA-negative fraction. These receptors were collected from a man aged 18-30 years in good health.

The chain employs TRBV6-1 and TRBJ1-4, with D maybe TRBD1 (6 bases). CDR1 MNHNS and CDR2 SASEGT come from the germline V gene. The CDR3 is 14 amino acids. Trimming removed 3 bases at V and 3 bases at J, with 8 bases between. As DNA, the CDR3 is TGTGCCAGCAGTGACAACAGGGCTAATGAAAAACTGTTTTTT. This codes for CASSDNRANEKLFF.

This clone came up once. This chain connects TRBV4-3 to TRBJ1-2; D is unclear. Trimming removed 0 bases at V and 8 bases at J, with 16 bases between. The CDR3 covers 15 residues. Per the germline V gene, CDR1 is LGHNA and CDR2 is YSLEER. Here the CDR3 reads CASSQDPPGMSGYTF. The CDR3 DNA sequence: TGCGCCAGCAGCCAAGATCCTCCTGGGATGAGCGGCTACACCTTC.

This chain connects TRBV6-5 to TRBJ2-1, with 10 bases identical to TRBD2. Germline trimming cut 2 bases from V and 9 bases from J; bases unmatched to any gene: 7. CDR3 length: 15 amino acids. From germline, CDR1 is MNHEY and CDR2 SVGAGI. In nucleotides, the CDR3 is TGTGCCAGCAGTTACACAGCGGGAGGGCCGGGTGAGCAGTTCTTC. Protein sequence: CASSYTAGGPGEQFF.

This clone turned up a few times. V is TRBV27 and J is TRBJ1-6, with TRBD1 matching 9 bases. The J segment lost 10 bases and the V segment lost 5 bases, leaving 9 bases of the junction unmatched. The CDR3 totals 15 residues. Germline loops: CDR1 MNHEY, CDR2 SMNVEV (reference sequence). The CDR3 coding sequence is TGTGCCAGCAGTCGTACCGGGACAGGGCGATCACCCCTCCACTTT. Translation: CASSRTGTGRSPLHF.

The V call is TRBV6-5, the J call TRBJ2-7, with D perhaps assigned TRBD1 or TRBD2 (6 bases each). V was shortened by 11 bases and J by 5 bases, with 13 bases between the two germline ends. This CDR3 comprises 11 residues. CDR1 MNHEY and CDR2 SVGAGI come from the germline V gene. This CDR3 reads CASRGDHEQYF. CDR3 bases: TGTGCCTCTAGGGGGGACCACGAGCAGTACTTC.

The chain combines TRBV10-2 with TRBJ2-1; TRBD2 matches 8 bases. CDR1 and CDR2 (germline): WSHSY, SAAADI. This CDR3 comprises 14 residues. The trim removed 6 bases at V and 2 bases at J, leaving 3 bases unmatched. The CDR3, as DNA: TGCGCCAGCAGATCGGGAGGGCCCTACAATGAGCAGTTCTTC. It is translated as CASRSGGPYNEQFF.

The chain carries TRBV7-2 and TRBJ2-5; D gene unclear. Germline V gives CDR1 SGHTA, CDR2 FQGNSA. This CDR3 has 13 residues. Trimming took 2 bases from V and 5 from J, leaving 9 bases between them. As DNA, the CDR3 is TGTGCCAGCAGCTTACGGCGTTCGGAGACCCAGTACTTC. Translating gives CASSLRRSETQYF.

The chain has TRBV2 and TRBJ1-4; D gene ambiguous. Per germline, CDR1 SNHLY and CDR2 FYNNEI. There are 13 residues in the CDR3. V was cut by 8 bases and J by 0 bases, with 7 bases left in between. CDR3 in amino acids: CASHFATNEKLFF. As DNA, the CDR3 is TGTGCCAGCCATTTTGCAACTAATGAAAAACTGTTTTTT.

V usage is TRBV7-6 and J usage is TRBJ2-1; 13 nucleotides line up with TRBD2. Losses at the gene ends were 5 bases for V and 8 bases for J; bases not matched to a gene: 18. Looked up from germline, CDR1 is SGHVS and CDR2 is FNYEAQ. This CDR3 contains 19 residues. In DNA, the CDR3 is TGTGCCAGCAGCGGCCGACTAGCGGGAGGTTATAATTTTCTGGATGAGCAGTTCTTC. Its translation is CASSGRLAGGYNFLDEQFF.

This clone came up a few times. V and J are TRBV9 and TRBJ1-5, with TRBD1 identical over 7 bases. This CDR3 has 12 residues. Losses at the gene ends were 0 bases for V and 10 bases for J; bases not matched to a gene: 1. From germline, CDR1 is SGDLS and CDR2 YYNGEE. CDR3 DNA: TGTGCCAGCAGCGTAGGGACAGGTCCCCAGCATTTT. This codes for CASSVGTGPQHF.

This clone was found a few times. This sequence joins TRBV11-2 and TRBJ2-4; 10 bases line up with TRBD2. The CDR3 sequence is 15 residues long. From germline, CDR1 is SGHAT and CDR2 FQNNGV. Losses at the gene ends were 4 bases for V and 6 bases for J; bases not matched to a gene: 6. CDR3 coding DNA: TGTGCCAGCAGCTCACAGCGGGGGGGTGGAAACATTCAGTACTTC. Protein: CASSSQRGGGNIQYF.

V usage is TRBV1 and J usage is TRBJ2-3; the DNA was not used to check the table's D call, TRBD2. TRBV1 is a recognized pseudogene. This CDR3 region has 18 residues. CDR3 DNA: TGCACCAGCAGCCAAGATGCCCACGGACTAGCGGACACAGATACGCAGTATTTT. The encoded protein is CTSSQDAHGLADTDTQYF.

This clone was seen a few times. The chain joins TRBV7-3 to TRBJ2-5; 9 bases are a match to TRBD2. Germline V lookup: CDR1 SGHTA, CDR2 FQGTGA. CDR3 length equals 17 residues. The trim removed 2 bases at V and 3 bases at J, leaving 10 bases unmatched. CDR3 amino acids: CASSLGRYSGGEETQYF. The CDR3, as DNA: TGTGCCAGCAGCTTAGGGAGGTATAGCGGGGGAGAAGAGACCCAGTACTTC.

J is TRBJ1-1 and V is TRBV10-2, with TRBD1 matching over 7 bases. Per the germline V gene, CDR1 is WSHSY and CDR2 is SAAADI. V shed 5 bases, J shed 11 bases, and the junction held 14 bases outside the gene matches. The CDR3 length is 14 residues. CDR3 nucleotide sequence: TGCGCCAGCAGTAACCTCGGGGACAGCCTGAGGGCTTTCTTT. It encodes CASSNLGDSLRAFF.

The genes are TRBV7-9 and TRBJ2-2; TRBD2 matches at 13 bases. Germline V gene sequence: CDR1 SEHNR, CDR2 FQNEAQ (reference sequence). Trimming at V came to 5 bases and at J to 6 bases, leaving 6 bases not matched to a gene. This CDR3 is 16 amino acids long. The DNA for the CDR3 is TGTGCCAGCAGCAGCCGACTAGCGGGAGGTGCCGGGGAGCTGTTTTTT. This translates into CASSSRLAGGAGELFF.

This clone has only a few counts. The chain is built from TRBV15 and TRBJ1-2; a weak D match, TRBD1 (6 bases). Germline CDR1 LNHNV, CDR2 YYDKDF (reference sequence). The CDR3 sequence is 13 residues long. The V gene lost 5 bases and the J gene lost 4 bases, with 11 bases spanning the gap. The CDR3, as DNA: TGTGCCACCAGCGTCCGGGACACCTATGGCTACACCTTC. It specifies CATSVRDTYGYTF.

This clone was seen a single time. This chain uses TRBV6-6 with TRBJ2-3; 7 nucleotides match TRBD1. The CDR3 runs to 16 residues. Germline CDR1 and CDR2: MNHNY and SVGAGI (reference sequence). With V trimmed by 8 bases and J by 3 bases, 14 bases remained unmatched. CDR3 protein: CASYTTGRGSTDTQYF. Written as DNA, the CDR3 is TGTGCCAGCTACACTACGGGCAGGGGGAGTACAGATACGCAGTATTTT.

V gene TRBV9 combines with J gene TRBJ1-1; a weak D match, TRBD1 (5 bases). This CDR3 has 18 residues. Germline assignment: CDR1 SGDLS and CDR2 YYNGEE. Trimming stripped 1 base from V and 2 bases from J, with 21 bases between. As DNA, the CDR3 is TGTGCCAGCAGCGTAAAGGAACAGAACAGGAAGTCCAACACTGAAGCTTTCTTT. It encodes CASSVKEQNRKSNTEAFF.

Only one count was recorded for this clone. This sequence joins TRBV19 and TRBJ2-5; D ambiguous. Germline V gene data show CDR1 as LNHDA and CDR2 as SQIVND (reference sequence). Between the trimmed V and J ends, which lost 5 bases and 4 bases, there was a span of 17 bases. CDR3 length equals 15 residues. This CDR3 is CASSLSAGRVETQYF. In DNA, the CDR3 is TGTGCCAGTAGTTTGTCAGCCGGACGGGTAGAGACCCAGTACTTC. Full variable domain (missing parts from reference TRBV19 and TRBJ2-5): DGGITQSPKYLFRKEGQNVTLSCEQNLNHDAMYWYRQDPGQGLRLIYYSQIVNDFQKGDIAEGYSVSREKKESFPLTVTSAQKNPTAFYLCASSLSAGRVETQYFGPGTRLLVL.

CDR3 bases: TGCGCCAGCAGCCGGGACAGGGGGCTGGCTGAAGCTTTCTTT. It encodes CASSRDRGLAEAFF. This rearrangement joins TRBV10-1 to TRBJ1-1; 12 bases are a match to TRBD1. Germline CDR1 reads WNHNN; CDR2 reads SYGVQD (reference sequence). Unmatched junction bases numbered 5, after V lost 6 bases and J lost 6 bases. The CDR3 is made up of 14 amino acids.

Of note for this clone: The sample carries other DNA sequences with the same CDR3. The chain employs TRBV30 and TRBJ2-3, with D unresolved. V gave up 4 bases and J gave up 4 bases, with 9 bases separating them. The CDR3 runs to 12 residues. The germline gives CDR1 GTSNPN, CDR2 SVGIG (reference sequence). The CDR3 DNA is TGTGCCTGGAAAGGGTTAGCAGATACGCAGTATTTT. Protein product: CAWKGLADTQYF.

The chain links TRBV19 to TRBJ1-6; 10 bases are a match to TRBD1. J was trimmed by 10 bases and V by 6 bases; bases with no gene match: 3. CDR1 and CDR2 (germline): LNHDA, SQIVND (reference sequence). The CDR3 contains 13 residues. The CDR3 region has the DNA TGTGCCAGTAGACGGGACAGGGGATCACCCCTCCACTTT. Its translation is CASRRDRGSPLHF.